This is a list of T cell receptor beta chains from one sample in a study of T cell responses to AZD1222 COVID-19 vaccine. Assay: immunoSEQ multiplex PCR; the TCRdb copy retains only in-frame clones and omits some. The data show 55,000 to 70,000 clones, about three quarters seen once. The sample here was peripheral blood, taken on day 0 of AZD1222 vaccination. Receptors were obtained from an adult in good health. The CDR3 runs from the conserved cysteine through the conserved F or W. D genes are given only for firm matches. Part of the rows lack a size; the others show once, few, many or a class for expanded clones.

TGTGCCAGTAGTACAAACCAGGGGGATCAGCCCCAGCATTTT	CASSTNQGDQPQHF	-	TRBD1	TRBV19	TRBJ1-5
TGTGCCAGCAGCTTGGCCTTCAGGGTTGAAGAAAAACTGTTTTTT	CASSLAFRVEEKLFF	-	-	TRBV5-5	TRBJ1-4
TGTGCCAGCAGTTACTCGAGAACAGGGAACCTAGCCAAAAACATTCAGTACTTC	CASSYSRTGNLAKNIQYF	-	-	TRBV6-2/TRBV6-3	TRBJ2-4
TGTGCCAGCAGCTCGCGCCCCGGGACTACATACACAGATACGCAGTATTTT	CASSSRPGTTYTDTQYF	once	TRBD2	TRBV7-9	TRBJ2-3
TGTGCCAGCAGGGACAAAAACATTCAGTACTTC	CASRDKNIQYF	once	-	TRBV28	TRBJ2-4
TGTGCCAGCATGAGCGGCAACACAGATACGCAGTATTTT	CASMSGNTDTQYF	-	-	TRBV6-5	TRBJ2-3
TGTGCCAGCAGCCGTAATGGTGGGACTGAAGCTTTCTTT	CASSRNGGTEAFF	-	-	TRBV7-9	TRBJ1-1
TGTGCCGGGAGGGGGCTCACTGAAGCTTTCTTT	CAGRGLTEAFF	-	TRBD1	TRBV6-5	TRBJ1-1
TGTGCCAGCTCACCACCCCTGAAGGAGTATGGCTACACCTTC	CASSPPLKEYGYTF	-	-	TRBV18	TRBJ1-2
TGTGCCATCAGGAGGGACGGAATTTACGAGCAGTACTTC	CAIRRDGIYEQYF	-	-	TRBV10-3	TRBJ2-7